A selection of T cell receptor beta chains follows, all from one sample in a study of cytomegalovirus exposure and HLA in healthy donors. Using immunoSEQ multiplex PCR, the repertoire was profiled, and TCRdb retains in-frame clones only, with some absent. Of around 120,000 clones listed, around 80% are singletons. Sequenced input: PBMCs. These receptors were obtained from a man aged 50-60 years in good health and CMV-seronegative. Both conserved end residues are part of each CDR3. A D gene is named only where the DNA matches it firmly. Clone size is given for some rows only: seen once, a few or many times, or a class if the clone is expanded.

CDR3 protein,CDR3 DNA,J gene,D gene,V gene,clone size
CASSQYSNQPQHF,TGTGCCAGCAGCCAGTATAGCAATCAGCCCCAGCATTTT,TRBJ1-5,-,TRBV6-6,-
CASSPRDRVSETQYF,TGTGCCAGCAGCCCCCGGGACAGGGTATCGGAGACCCAGTACTTC,TRBJ2-5,TRBD1,TRBV9,-
CATRGQGEGYGYPF,TGTGCCACCCGGGGACAGGGGGAAGGCTATGGCTACCCCTTC,TRBJ1-2,TRBD1,TRBV28,-
CASSILGGNQPQHF,TGTGCCAGTAGTATATTGGGAGGGAACCAGCCCCAGCATTTT,TRBJ1-5,-,TRBV19,few
CASSYSSVVRFYGYTF,TGTGCCAGCAGTTATAGTTCGGTTGTACGGTTCTATGGCTACACCTTC,TRBJ1-2,-,TRBV6-5,-
CASSAGGSDWDEQYF,TGTGCCAGTAGTGCAGGGGGGAGTGATTGGGACGAGCAGTACTTC,TRBJ2-7,-,TRBV19,-
CASSLKPSGANVLTF,TGTGCCAGCAGCTTAAAGCCCTCTGGGGCCAACGTCCTGACTTTC,TRBJ2-6,-,TRBV7-3,-
CASRGTTSYNEQFF,TGCGCCAGTAGGGGGACAACCAGCTACAATGAGCAGTTCTTC,TRBJ2-1,-,TRBV5-1,-
CASRPPGPSNQPQHF,TGTGCCAGCAGACCTCCAGGGCCAAGTAATCAGCCCCAGCATTTT,TRBJ1-5,-,TRBV27,few
CASSSSPTAMNTEAFF,TGCGCCAGCAGCAGCAGTCCCACAGCCATGAACACTGAAGCTTTCTTT,TRBJ1-1,-,TRBV5-1,-
CATATDVNQPQHF,TGCGCCACCGCGACAGACGTCAATCAGCCCCAGCATTTT,TRBJ1-5,-,TRBV5-1,-
CAISEPGLPEADTQYF,TGTGCCATCAGTGAGCCCGGACTACCTGAGGCAGATACGCAGTATTTT,TRBJ2-3,-,TRBV10-3,-
CSVDLGLSRGLAYGYTF,TGCAGCGTTGATCTAGGGCTCTCAAGGGGGCTAGCCTATGGCTACACCTTC,TRBJ1-2,TRBD1,TRBV29-1,-
CAISGRESGHNEQFF,TGTGCCATCAGTGGAAGGGAAAGCGGCCACAATGAGCAGTTCTTC,TRBJ2-1,-,TRBV10-3,-
CASSQDRTRSEKLFF,TGTGCCAGCAGCCAAGATAGGACAAGGAGTGAAAAACTGTTTTTT,TRBJ1-4,-,TRBV14,-
CASSPAGGLDTGELFF,TGTGCTAGCAGCCCCGCGGGGGGGCTCGACACCGGGGAGCTGTTTTTT,TRBJ2-2,TRBD2,TRBV7-7,-
CASSESQGGGTDTQYF,TGTGCCAGCAGTGAAAGTCAGGGTGGAGGCACAGATACGCAGTATTTT,TRBJ2-3,-,TRBV6-1,once
CASSRGITNSPLHF,TGTGCCAGCAGCCGCGGGATTACCAATTCACCCCTCCACTTT,TRBJ1-6,-,TRBV28,-
CASSLQGPYNEQFF,TGTGCCAGCAGCTTACAGGGGCCCTACAATGAGCAGTTCTTC,TRBJ2-1,-,TRBV7-6,once
CASSGRGISAKNIQYF,TGTGCCAGCAGTGGGCGAGGGATCTCAGCCAAAAACATTCAGTACTTC,TRBJ2-4,-,TRBV6-1,-
CASSAWDRGETQYF,TGTGCCAGCTCAGCATGGGACAGGGGAGAGACCCAGTACTTC,TRBJ2-5,TRBD1,TRBV18,-
CASSIFQGLYGYTF,TGTGCCAGTAGTATTTTTCAGGGGCTCTATGGCTACACCTTC,TRBJ1-2,-,TRBV19,-
CASSLRGGGNEKLFF,TGTGCCAGCAGCTTGAGGGGAGGGGGTAATGAAAAACTGTTTTTT,TRBJ1-4,-,TRBV5-4,-
CASGEGWTQYF,TGTGCCAGCGGGGAGGGGTGGACCCAGTACTTC,TRBJ2-5,TRBD2,TRBV25-1,-
CASSGGLAALEQYF,TGTGCCAGCAGTGGGGGACTAGCTGCCTTAGAGCAGTACTTC,TRBJ2-7,TRBD2,TRBV6-1,-
CASRISGGLQGSYNEQFF,TGTGCCAGTCGGATATCAGGGGGCCTTCAGGGCTCCTACAATGAGCAGTTCTTC,TRBJ2-1,TRBD1,TRBV19,-
CATSRDWPSSNEKLFF,TGTGCCACCAGCAGAGATTGGCCTTCCTCGAATGAAAAACTGTTTTTT,TRBJ1-4,-,TRBV15,-
CASSLGRTGAEDPLHF,TGTGCCAGCAGCTTAGGACGGACAGGCGCTGAAGATCCGCTCCACTTT,TRBJ1-6,TRBD1,TRBV7-9,-
CASSTRLAGQETQYF,TGTGCCAGCAGCACCCGACTAGCGGGTCAAGAGACCCAGTACTTC,TRBJ2-5,TRBD2,TRBV9,-
CASSGRDRGLGTEAFF,TGTGCCAGCAGCGGCCGGGACAGGGGGCTTGGAACTGAAGCTTTCTTT,TRBJ1-1,TRBD1,TRBV9,-
CASRPQGNEQYF,TGTGCCAGCAGACCGCAGGGTAACGAGCAGTACTTC,TRBJ2-7,-,TRBV6-5,few
CASSWGLRTDTQYF,TGTGCCAGCAGCTGGGGACTTCGCACAGATACGCAGTATTTT,TRBJ2-3,-,TRBV5-6,-